This entry is about one T cell receptor beta chain. Two consecutive negative NP/OP PCR tests, clearance, or resolved symptoms defined Cohort 3 recovery. This CDR3 contains 14 residues. CDR1 and CDR2 (germline): SGHRS, YFSETQ. The V and J ends lost 5 bases and 6 bases, in that order; junction bases with no gene match: 7. The data are from a study of blood T cell repertoires in COVID-19. Looking at the study overall: Samples of COVID-19 (acute and convalescent) were obtained from the United States, Italy and Spain.

Using immunoSEQ multiplex PCR, the repertoire was profiled, and TCRdb retains in-frame clones only, with some absent. The table records about 270,000 clones, 88% of them present only once. Sequencing was performed on PBMCs or T cells enriched from blood (not recorded which). This clonotype was sampled from a woman aged 50 to 60 who had recovered from COVID-19. The chain carries TRBV5-1 and TRBJ2-1; the match to TRBD2 covers 8 bases. In nucleotides, the CDR3 is TGCGCCAGCAGTTATCCTGGGACTAGCAATGAGCAGTTCTTC. This gives the protein CASSYPGTSNEQFF.